Sequencing of this TCR beta chain was carried out in a study of post-analysis software for immune sequencing data. For the study at large: The study covered relapsing-remitting, secondary progressive and progressive-relapsing courses of multiple sclerosis. Notes on the study in general: There was significantly lower normalized Chao1 diversity in multiple sclerosis patients than in controls. A handful of TRBV segments occurring more often in patients than controls included TRBV5-6, TRBV5-1 and TRBV20-1.

Presence of unique molecular identifiers characterized the TCR beta cDNA libraries. Input of roughly 0.9 to 11 million T cells yielded 500,000 to 650,000 cDNA molecules. TCRdb used MiXCR to reprocess the PCR reads, holding one entry per CDR3 protein. The sample shows roughly 620,000 distinct CDR3 sequences, roughly 40% of them seen only once. Concerning this clonotype: Its specificity is unknown.

Germline V CDR1 and CDR2: LGHDT, YNNKEL (reference sequence). J was trimmed by 5 bases and V by 4 bases; bases with no gene match: 10. CDR3 length: 16 amino acids. The gene calls are TRBV3-1 and TRBJ2-1; 8 bases map to TRBD1. This TCR derives from a girl aged 5 to 17 with multiple sclerosis. Sequenced: blood. The CDR3 loop is CASSPSDRGADNEQFF. DNA of the CDR3: TGTGCCAGCAGCCCTTCCGACAGGGGTGCCGACAATGAGCAGTTCTTC.